A selection of T cell receptor beta chains follows, all from one sample in a study of T-cell reconstitution after alpha-beta-depleted transplantation in children. TCRdb reprocessed the PCR reads via MiXCR and lists one record per CDR3 protein. The sample yields about 48,000 distinct CDR3 sequences, 5.8% seen once. Sequencing used PBMCs, mostly from graft donor cells, obtained 60 days after TCRalphabeta/CD19-depleted stem cell transplant. The receptors derive from a female patient aged 2 to 10 who had a stem cell transplant for aplastic anemia, so the T cells may come from the graft donor. Both conserved end residues are part of each CDR3. A D gene is named only where the DNA matches it firmly. The size of a clone is reported for some rows only, either as once, few or many, or as a class for expanded clones.

J gene	V gene	D gene	clone size	CDR3 protein	CDR3 DNA
TRBJ2-1	TRBV7-9	TRBD1	many	CASSFGTGGNNEQFF	TGTGCCAGCAGCTTCGGGACAGGGGGCAACAATGAGCAGTTCTTC
TRBJ2-7	TRBV11-2	NA	NA	CASNHGTPYEQYF	TGTGCCAGCAATCATGGGACACCCTACGAGCAGTACTTC
TRBJ2-7	TRBV20-1	NA	many	CSASDPVSEQYF	TGCAGTGCTAGTGACCCGGTTAGCGAGCAGTACTTC
TRBJ2-1	TRBV24-1	TRBD2	many	CATSDPSGRGYNEQFF	TGTGCCACCAGTGACCCTAGCGGGAGAGGCTACAATGAGCAGTTCTTC
TRBJ2-5	TRBV7-9	NA	many	CASSPRLVGETQYF	TGTGCCAGCAGCCCAAGACTAGTGGGAGAGACCCAGTACTTC
TRBJ1-5	TRBV18	NA	NA	CASSPGAGQPQHF	TGTGCCAGCTCACCGGGCGCGGGTCAGCCCCAGCATTTT
TRBJ2-1	TRBV7-9	TRBD2	many	CASSGLAGGPSYNEQFF	TGTGCCAGCAGCGGACTAGCGGGAGGCCCCTCCTACAATGAGCAGTTCTTC
TRBJ2-3	TRBV7-2	NA	many	CASSLGIVADTQYF	TGTGCCAGCAGCTTAGGAATAGTGGCAGATACGCAGTATTTT
TRBJ1-1	TRBV5-1	NA	many	CASSLFGGERTEAFF	TGCGCCAGCAGCTTGTTCGGGGGCGAGCGGACTGAAGCTTTCTTT
TRBJ2-1	TRBV20-1	TRBD2	many	CSASGGSNNEQFF	TGCAGTGCTAGCGGCGGGAGCAACAATGAGCAGTTCTTC
TRBJ1-5	TRBV10-2	TRBD1	once	CASSVGQGGHLYQPQHF	TGCGCCAGCAGTGTGGGACAGGGAGGCCACTTATATCAGCCCCAGCATTTT
TRBJ2-7	TRBV20-1	NA	medium-sized	CSASSGGGREEQYF	TGCAGTGCTAGTTCAGGGGGGGGACGCGAGGAGCAGTACTTC
TRBJ1-2	TRBV6-5	TRBD1	few	CASRGDRGQIYGYTF	TGTGCCAGCAGAGGGGACAGGGGGCAAATCTATGGCTACACCTTC
TRBJ2-3	TRBV7-2	TRBD2	NA	CASSLSAGGTDTQYF	TGTGCCAGCAGCCTCTCAGCGGGGGGCACAGATACGCAGTATTTT
TRBJ2-7	TRBV20-1	TRBD1	many	CSAPSRDRISYEQYF	TGCAGTGCTCCCTCCCGGGACAGAATAAGCTACGAGCAGTACTTC
TRBJ2-5	TRBV5-1	NA	many	CASSMGLKETQYF	TGCGCCAGCAGCATGGGACTGAAAGAGACCCAGTACTTC
TRBJ2-5	TRBV7-9	NA	many	CASSLPQGRETQYF	TGTGCCAGCAGCTTACCGCAGGGGAGAGAGACCCAGTACTTC
TRBJ1-5	TRBV20-1	TRBD1	many	CSAYRGPSNQPQHF	TGCAGTGCGTACAGGGGGCCTAGCAATCAGCCCCAGCATTTT
TRBJ2-7	TRBV20-1	NA	many	CSATNAKTGRDEQYF	TGCAGTGCTACCAACGCTAAGACAGGTCGAGACGAGCAGTACTTC
TRBJ1-2	TRBV5-6	NA	NA	CASRPTGVDGYTF	TGTGCCAGCAGGCCGACGGGGGTCGATGGCTACACCTTC
TRBJ2-7	TRBV5-1	TRBD1	NA	CASSLRQGDEQYF	TGCGCCAGCAGCTTGAGACAGGGGGACGAGCAGTACTTC
TRBJ2-3	TRBV12-3/TRBV12-4	NA	many	CASSLFAGKTDTQYF	TGTGCCAGCAGTTTATTTGCGGGAAAGACAGATACGCAGTATTTT
TRBJ2-7	TRBV2	NA	NA	CASSEAAGPYEQYF	TGTGCCAGCAGTGAGGCGGCAGGTCCCTACGAGCAGTACTTC
TRBJ1-5	TRBV9	NA	many	CASSVDDRGVPQHF	TGTGCCAGCAGCGTAGACGACCGAGGAGTACCCCAGCATTTT
TRBJ1-2	TRBV20-1	NA	many	CSASPGANGYTF	TGCAGTGCTAGTCCGGGAGCCAATGGCTACACCTTC
TRBJ2-7	TRBV20-1	TRBD1	many	CSARGLQTGGASYEQYF	TGCAGTGCTAGAGGGTTGCAAACAGGGGGCGCCTCCTACGAGCAGTACTTC
TRBJ2-3	TRBV20-1	NA	many	CTSRMKGSTDTQYF	TGCACTTCCCGGATGAAGGGGAGCACAGATACGCAGTATTTT
TRBJ2-7	TRBV7-9	TRBD2	many	CASSLASGSMEQYF	TGTGCCAGCAGCTTAGCCAGCGGGAGCATGGAGCAGTACTTC
TRBJ2-1	TRBV9	TRBD2	many	CASSSGTSGRVVHEQFF	TGTGCCAGCAGCTCCGGGACTAGCGGGAGGGTGGTCCATGAGCAGTTCTTC
TRBJ2-2	TRBV20-1	TRBD2	many	CSASREGRSGELFF	TGCAGTGCTAGTCGGGAGGGGAGGTCCGGGGAGCTGTTTTTT
TRBJ2-5	TRBV6-1	NA	once	CASREGAHDYQETQYF	TGTGCCAGCAGGGAGGGGGCCCACGATTACCAAGAGACCCAGTACTTC
TRBJ1-2	TRBV4-3	NA	many	CASSQDQDSLGYTF	TGCGCCAGCAGCCAAGATCAGGACAGCCTTGGCTACACCTTC
TRBJ2-7	TRBV6-2/TRBV6-3	NA	many	CASSYGRTYEQYF	TGTGCCAGCAGTTACGGCAGAACCTACGAGCAGTACTTC
TRBJ2-1	TRBV7-2	NA	many	CASSFSGPSYNEQFF	TGTGCCAGCAGCTTTTCAGGGCCCTCCTACAATGAGCAGTTCTTC
TRBJ2-1	TRBV2	NA	NA	CASILGAAHGDNEQFF	TGTGCCAGCATCCTCGGTGCGGCCCACGGGGACAATGAGCAGTTCTTC
TRBJ1-4	TRBV5-1	TRBD1	many	CASSLGPGQTNEKLFF	TGCGCCAGCAGCTTGGGACCGGGACAGACTAATGAAAAACTGTTTTTT
TRBJ2-3	TRBV7-8	NA	many	CASSPDRRRTDTQYF	TGTGCCAGCAGCCCAGACCGACGTCGCACAGATACGCAGTATTTT
TRBJ2-7	TRBV20-1	TRBD1	many	CSAREAQGARDEQYF	TGCAGTGCTAGAGAAGCCCAGGGGGCCAGGGACGAGCAGTACTTC
TRBJ1-1	TRBV20-1	NA	medium-sized	CSARDPLGALAEAFF	TGCAGTGCTAGAGATCCCCTGGGGGCCCTCGCTGAAGCTTTCTTT
TRBJ1-1	TRBV7-3	NA	many	CASSLAPQNTEAFF	TGTGCCAGCAGCTTAGCTCCGCAGAACACTGAAGCTTTCTTT
TRBJ1-6	TRBV9	NA	many	CASSARTNSPLHF	TGTGCCAGCAGCGCTCGTACGAATTCACCCCTCCACTTT
TRBJ2-2	TRBV20-1	NA	many	CSADRNTGELFF	TGCAGTGCTGACAGGAACACCGGGGAGCTGTTTTTT
TRBJ2-1	TRBV9	NA	many	CASSPNRRVWGYNEQFF	TGTGCCAGCAGCCCTAACCGGCGGGTCTGGGGCTACAATGAGCAGTTCTTC
TRBJ2-3	TRBV28	NA	many	CASTLKFGGHTDTQYF	TGTGCCAGCACCCTAAAGTTCGGGGGGCACACAGATACGCAGTATTTT
TRBJ2-3	TRBV7-9	NA	few	CASSFSRDTTDTQYF	TGTGCCAGCAGCTTTTCTAGGGACACCACAGATACGCAGTATTTT
TRBJ1-4	TRBV7-2	NA	few	CASSSRGTASEKLFF	TGTGCCAGCAGCTCAAGGGGGACTGCGTCTGAAAAACTGTTTTTT
TRBJ2-2	TRBV6-5	TRBD1	many	CASSPRTGGTGELFF	TGTGCCAGCAGTCCCCGGACAGGGGGCACCGGGGAGCTGTTTTTT
TRBJ1-6	TRBV29-1	NA	many	CSVGAGPNSPLHF	TGCAGCGTTGGAGCAGGGCCGAATTCACCCCTCCACTTT
TRBJ2-2	TRBV28	NA	few	CASSYFGATGELFF	TGTGCCAGCAGTTATTTCGGCGCCACCGGGGAGCTGTTTTTT
TRBJ2-7	TRBV5-1	TRBD1	many	CASSLSDRAYEQYF	TGCGCCAGCAGCTTGTCGGACAGGGCCTACGAGCAGTACTTC
TRBJ2-5	TRBV28	TRBD2	many	CATSFSSGGQETQYF	TGTGCCACTTCATTCTCTAGCGGGGGCCAAGAGACCCAGTACTTC
TRBJ1-1	TRBV29-1	NA	NA	CSVAEYRATEAFF	TGCAGCGTTGCAGAATACAGGGCCACTGAAGCTTTCTTT
TRBJ2-5	TRBV7-2	TRBD2	few	CASGTSGGLETQYF	TGTGCCAGCGGGACTAGCGGGGGGCTAGAGACCCAGTACTTC
TRBJ2-7	TRBV28	TRBD2	many	CASSLPLAGFHEQYF	TGTGCCAGCAGTTTACCCCTAGCGGGTTTCCACGAGCAGTACTTC
TRBJ2-1	TRBV5-1	NA	many	CASQPISARNSYNEQFF	TGCGCCAGCCAGCCTATTAGCGCAAGAAACTCCTACAATGAGCAGTTCTTC
TRBJ2-2	TRBV29-1	NA	many	CSVERDLGELFF	TGCAGCGTTGAGCGGGATCTGGGGGAGCTGTTTTTT
TRBJ2-1	TRBV3-1	NA	many	CASSQVGRYNNEQFF	TGTGCCAGCAGCCAAGTGGGTCGGTATAACAATGAGCAGTTCTTC